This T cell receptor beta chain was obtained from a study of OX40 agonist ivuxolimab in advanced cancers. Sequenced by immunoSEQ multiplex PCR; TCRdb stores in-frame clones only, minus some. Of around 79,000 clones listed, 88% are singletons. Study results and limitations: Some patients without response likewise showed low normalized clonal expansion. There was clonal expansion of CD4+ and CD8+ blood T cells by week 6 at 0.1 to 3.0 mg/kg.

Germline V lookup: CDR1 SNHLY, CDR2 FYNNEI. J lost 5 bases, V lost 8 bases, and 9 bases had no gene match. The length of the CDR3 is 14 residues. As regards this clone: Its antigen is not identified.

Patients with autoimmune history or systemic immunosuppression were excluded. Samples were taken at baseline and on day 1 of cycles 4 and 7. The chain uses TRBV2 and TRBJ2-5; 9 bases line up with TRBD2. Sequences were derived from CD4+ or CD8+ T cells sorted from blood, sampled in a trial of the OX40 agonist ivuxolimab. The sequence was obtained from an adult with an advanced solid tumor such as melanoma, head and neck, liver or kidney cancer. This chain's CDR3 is CASRGLAPRETQYF. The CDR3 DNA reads TGTGCCAGCCGGGGACTAGCCCCCCGGGAGACCCAGTACTTC.